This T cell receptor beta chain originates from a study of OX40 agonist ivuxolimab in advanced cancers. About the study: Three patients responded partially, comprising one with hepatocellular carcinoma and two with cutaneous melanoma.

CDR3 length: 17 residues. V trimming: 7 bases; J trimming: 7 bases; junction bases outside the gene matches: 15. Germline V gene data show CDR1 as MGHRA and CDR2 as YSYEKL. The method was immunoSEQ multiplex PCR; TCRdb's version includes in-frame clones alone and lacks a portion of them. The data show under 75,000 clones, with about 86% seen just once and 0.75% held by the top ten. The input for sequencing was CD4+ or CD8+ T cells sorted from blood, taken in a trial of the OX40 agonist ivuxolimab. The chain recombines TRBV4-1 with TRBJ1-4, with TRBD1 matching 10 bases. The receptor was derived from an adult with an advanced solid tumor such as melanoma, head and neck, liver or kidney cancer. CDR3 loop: CASTKNGQGVSGEKLFF. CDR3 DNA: TGCGCCAGCACAAAAAATGGACAGGGGGTATCCGGTGAAAAACTGTTTTTT.